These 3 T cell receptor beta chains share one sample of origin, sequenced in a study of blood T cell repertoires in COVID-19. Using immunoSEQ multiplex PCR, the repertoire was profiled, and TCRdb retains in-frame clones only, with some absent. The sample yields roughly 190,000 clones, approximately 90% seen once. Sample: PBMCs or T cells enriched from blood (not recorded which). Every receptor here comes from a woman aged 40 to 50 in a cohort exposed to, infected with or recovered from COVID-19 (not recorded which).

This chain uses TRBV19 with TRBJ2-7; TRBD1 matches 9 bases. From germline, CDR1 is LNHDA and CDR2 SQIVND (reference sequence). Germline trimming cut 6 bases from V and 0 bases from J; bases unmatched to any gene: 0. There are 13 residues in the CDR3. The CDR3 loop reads CASRTGGSYEQYF. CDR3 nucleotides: TGTGCCAGTAGGACAGGGGGCTCCTACGAGCAGTACTTC.

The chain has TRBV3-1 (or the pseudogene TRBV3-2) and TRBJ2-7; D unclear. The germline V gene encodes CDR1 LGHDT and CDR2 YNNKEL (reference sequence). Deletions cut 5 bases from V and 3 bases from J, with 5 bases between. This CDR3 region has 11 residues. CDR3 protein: CASSYGYEQYF. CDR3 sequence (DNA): TGTGCCAGCAGCTACGGCTACGAGCAGTACTTC.

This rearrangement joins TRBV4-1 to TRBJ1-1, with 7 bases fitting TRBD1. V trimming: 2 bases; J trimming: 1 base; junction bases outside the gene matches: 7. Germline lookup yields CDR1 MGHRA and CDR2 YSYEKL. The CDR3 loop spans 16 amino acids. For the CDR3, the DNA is TGCGCCAGCAGCCAAAGCTCACAGGGGAGGAACACTGAAGCTTTCTTT. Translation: CASSQSSQGRNTEAFF.